This T cell receptor beta chain stems from a study of cytomegalovirus exposure and HLA in healthy donors. About the study: Falling in the Caucasian-associated ancestry cluster were about 80% of approximately 400 genotyped donors.

Study results and limitations: There were some public TCRs occurring in many donors, but most TCR sequences were rare. Three of the chains that were CMV-associated were confirmed in vitro to be specific for CMV antigens.

This CDR3 has 13 amino acids. Trimming cost V 2 bases and J 1 base, with 5 bases left between them. Germline V gives CDR1 SGHVS, CDR2 FQNEAQ. PCR used 60 Vbeta primers and 13 Jbeta primers. TCRdb's copy holds only in-frame clones and misses some; the assay was immunoSEQ multiplex PCR. The sample contains fewer than 80,000 clones, 79% of which appear only once. About this clone itself: Antigen specificity is unknown.

The TCR originated in a man aged 25 to 45 in good health and CMV-seronegative. Sample: PBMCs. This rearrangement joins TRBV7-8 to TRBJ1-1; D not certain. The DNA of the CDR3 is TGTGCCAGCAGCTTACGGGGGAACACTGAAGCTTTCTTT. Amino acid sequence: CASSLRGNTEAFF.